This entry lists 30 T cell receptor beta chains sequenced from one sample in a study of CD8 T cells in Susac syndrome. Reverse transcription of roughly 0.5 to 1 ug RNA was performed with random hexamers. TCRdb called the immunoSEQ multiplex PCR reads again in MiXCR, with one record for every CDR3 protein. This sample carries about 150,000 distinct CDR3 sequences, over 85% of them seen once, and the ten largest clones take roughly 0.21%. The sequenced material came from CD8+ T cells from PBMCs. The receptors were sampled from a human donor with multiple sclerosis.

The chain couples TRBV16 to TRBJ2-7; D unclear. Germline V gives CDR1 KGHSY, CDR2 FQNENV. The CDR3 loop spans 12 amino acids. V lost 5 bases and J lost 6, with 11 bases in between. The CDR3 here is CASSGIFSEQYF. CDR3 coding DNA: TGTGCCAGCAGCGGGATCTTTAGCGAGCAGTACTTC.

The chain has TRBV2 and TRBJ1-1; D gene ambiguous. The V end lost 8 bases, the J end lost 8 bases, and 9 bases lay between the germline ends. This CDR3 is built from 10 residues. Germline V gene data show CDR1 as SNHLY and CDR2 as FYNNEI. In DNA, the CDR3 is TGTGCCAGCGCGGTACTGGAAGCTTTCTTT. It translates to CASAVLEAFF.

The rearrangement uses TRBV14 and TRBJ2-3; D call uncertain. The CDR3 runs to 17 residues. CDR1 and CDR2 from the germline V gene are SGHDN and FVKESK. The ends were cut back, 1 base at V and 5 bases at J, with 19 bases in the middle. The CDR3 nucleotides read TGTGCCAGCAGCCAAGCCTCCACACCCACCTGGGAAGATACGCAGTATTTT. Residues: CASSQASTPTWEDTQYF.

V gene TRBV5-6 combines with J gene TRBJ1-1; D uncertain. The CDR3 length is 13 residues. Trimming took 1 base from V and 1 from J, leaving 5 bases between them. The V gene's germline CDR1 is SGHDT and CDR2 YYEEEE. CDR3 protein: CASSLRRNTEAFF. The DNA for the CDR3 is TGTGCCAGCAGCTTGAGGAGGAACACTGAAGCTTTCTTT.

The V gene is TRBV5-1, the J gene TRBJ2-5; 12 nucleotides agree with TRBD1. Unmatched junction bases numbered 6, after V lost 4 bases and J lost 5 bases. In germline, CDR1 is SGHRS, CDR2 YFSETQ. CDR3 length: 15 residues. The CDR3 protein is CASSAGTGGLETQYF. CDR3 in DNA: TGCGCCAGCAGCGCTGGGACAGGGGGCCTTGAGACCCAGTACTTC. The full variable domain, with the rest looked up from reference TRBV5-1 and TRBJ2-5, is KAGVTQTPRYLIKTRGQQVTLSCSPISGHRSVSWYQQTPGQGLQFLFEYFSETQRNKGNFPGRFSGRQFSNSRSEMNVSTLELGDSALYLCASSAGTGGLETQYFGPGTRLLVL.

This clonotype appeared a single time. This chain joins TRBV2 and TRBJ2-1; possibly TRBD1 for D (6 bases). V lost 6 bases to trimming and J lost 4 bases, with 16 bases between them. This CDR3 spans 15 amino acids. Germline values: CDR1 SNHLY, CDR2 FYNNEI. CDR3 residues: CASRGKAGQYNEQFF. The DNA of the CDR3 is TGTGCCAGCAGGGGAAAGGCTGGACAGTACAATGAGCAGTTCTTC.

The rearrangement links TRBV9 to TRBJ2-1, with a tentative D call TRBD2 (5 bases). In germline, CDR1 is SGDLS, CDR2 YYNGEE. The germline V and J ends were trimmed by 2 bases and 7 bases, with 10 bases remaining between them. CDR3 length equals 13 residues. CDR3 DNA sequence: TGTGCCAGCAGCGTTACCGGGAAGAATGAGCAGTTCTTC. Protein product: CASSVTGKNEQFF.

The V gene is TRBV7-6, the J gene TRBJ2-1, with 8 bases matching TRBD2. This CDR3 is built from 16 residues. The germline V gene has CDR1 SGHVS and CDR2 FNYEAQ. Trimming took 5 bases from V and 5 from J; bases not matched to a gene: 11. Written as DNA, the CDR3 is TGTGCCAGCAGCCCCCCGGGAGGGCTCGTTCACAATGAGCAGTTCTTC. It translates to CASSPPGGLVHNEQFF.

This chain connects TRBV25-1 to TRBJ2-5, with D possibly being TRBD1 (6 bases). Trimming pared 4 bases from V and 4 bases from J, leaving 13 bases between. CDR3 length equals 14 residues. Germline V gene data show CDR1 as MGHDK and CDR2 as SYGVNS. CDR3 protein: CASSVQGSPETQYF. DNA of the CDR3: TGTGCCAGCAGTGTTCAGGGGAGTCCAGAGACCCAGTACTTC.

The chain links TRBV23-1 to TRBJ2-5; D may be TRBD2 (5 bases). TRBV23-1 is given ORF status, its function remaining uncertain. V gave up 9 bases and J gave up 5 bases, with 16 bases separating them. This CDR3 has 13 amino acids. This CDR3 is CARCASLRETQYF. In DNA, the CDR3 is TGCGCCAGATGCGCTAGCCTTCGGGAGACCCAGTACTTC.

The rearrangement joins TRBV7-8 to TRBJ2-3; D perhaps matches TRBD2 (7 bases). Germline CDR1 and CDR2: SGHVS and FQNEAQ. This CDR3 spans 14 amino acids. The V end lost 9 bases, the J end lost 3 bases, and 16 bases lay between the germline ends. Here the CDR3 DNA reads TGTGCCAGTTCCGGGGGGCGAGAGACAGATACGCAGTATTTT. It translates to CASSGGRETDTQYF.

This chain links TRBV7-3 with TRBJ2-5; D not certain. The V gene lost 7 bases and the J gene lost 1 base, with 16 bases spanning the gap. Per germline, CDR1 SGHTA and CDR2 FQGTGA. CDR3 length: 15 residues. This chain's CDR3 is CASTASVAIQETQYF. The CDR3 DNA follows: TGTGCCAGCACCGCCTCCGTGGCCATCCAAGAGACCCAGTACTTC. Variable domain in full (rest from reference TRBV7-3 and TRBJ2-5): GAGVSQTPSNKVTEKGKYVELRCDPISGHTALYWYRQSLGQGPEFLIYFQGTGAADDSGLPNDRFFAVRPEGSVSTLKIQRTERGDSAVYLCASTASVAIQETQYFGPGTRLLVL.

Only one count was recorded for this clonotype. The CDR3 DNA reads as TGCAGCGTAAGTCAGGGAAACTCCTACGAGCAGTACTTC. It specifies CSVSQGNSYEQYF. The chain uses TRBV29-1 and TRBJ2-7, with a weak D call TRBD1 (5 bases). Trimming cost V 6 bases and J 0 bases, with 12 bases left between them. The V gene's germline CDR1 is SQVTM and CDR2 ANQGSEA. The CDR3 covers 13 residues.

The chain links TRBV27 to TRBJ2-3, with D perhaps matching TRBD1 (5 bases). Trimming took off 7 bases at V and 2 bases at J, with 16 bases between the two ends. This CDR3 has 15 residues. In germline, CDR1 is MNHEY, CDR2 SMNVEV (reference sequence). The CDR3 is CASTLIGAYTDTQYF. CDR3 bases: TGTGCCAGCACACTCATAGGGGCCTACACAGATACGCAGTATTTT.

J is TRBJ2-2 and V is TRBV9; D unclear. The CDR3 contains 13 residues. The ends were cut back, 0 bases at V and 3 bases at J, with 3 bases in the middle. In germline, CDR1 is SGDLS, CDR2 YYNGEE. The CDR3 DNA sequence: TGTGCCAGCAGCGTAGCGGACACCGGGGAGCTGTTTTTT. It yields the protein CASSVADTGELFF.

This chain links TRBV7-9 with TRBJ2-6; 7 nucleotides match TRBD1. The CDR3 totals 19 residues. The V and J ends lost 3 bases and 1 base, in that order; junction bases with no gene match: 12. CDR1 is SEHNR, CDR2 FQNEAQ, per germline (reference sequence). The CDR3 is CASSFPRDRPSSGANVLTF. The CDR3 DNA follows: TGTGCCAGCAGCTTCCCTCGGGACAGACCCTCATCTGGGGCCAACGTCCTGACTTTC.

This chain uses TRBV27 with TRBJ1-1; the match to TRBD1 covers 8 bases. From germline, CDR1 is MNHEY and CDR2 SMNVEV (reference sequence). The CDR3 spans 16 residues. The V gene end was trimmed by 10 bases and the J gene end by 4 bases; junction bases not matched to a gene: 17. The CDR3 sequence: CATGPTLGTGGTEAFF. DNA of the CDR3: TGTGCCACCGGACCGACCCTTGGAACAGGGGGCACTGAAGCTTTCTTT.

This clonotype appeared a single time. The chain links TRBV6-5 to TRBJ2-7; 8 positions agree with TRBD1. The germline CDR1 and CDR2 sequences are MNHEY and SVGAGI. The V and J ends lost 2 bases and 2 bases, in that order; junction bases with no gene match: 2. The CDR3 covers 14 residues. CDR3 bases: TGTGCCAGCAGTTACACACAGGGGGCCTACGAGCAGTACTTC. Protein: CASSYTQGAYEQYF.

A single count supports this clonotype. This CDR3 is CASSQGITEQYF. Here the CDR3 DNA reads TGTGCCAGCAGCCAAGGAATAACAGAGCAGTACTTC. J is TRBJ2-7 and V is TRBV3-1; D is uncertain. The CDR3 has 12 amino acids. The V gene lost 1 base and the J gene lost 7 bases, with 8 bases spanning the gap. Germline CDR1 reads LGHDT; CDR2 reads YNNKEL (reference sequence).

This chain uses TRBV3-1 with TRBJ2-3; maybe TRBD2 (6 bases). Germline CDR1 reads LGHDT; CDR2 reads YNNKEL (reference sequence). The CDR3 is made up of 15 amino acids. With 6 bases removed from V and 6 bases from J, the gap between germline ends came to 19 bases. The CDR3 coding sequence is TGTGCCAGCAGGCGGGACTCCTCCTTTCGGGATACGCAGTATTTT. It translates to CASRRDSSFRDTQYF.

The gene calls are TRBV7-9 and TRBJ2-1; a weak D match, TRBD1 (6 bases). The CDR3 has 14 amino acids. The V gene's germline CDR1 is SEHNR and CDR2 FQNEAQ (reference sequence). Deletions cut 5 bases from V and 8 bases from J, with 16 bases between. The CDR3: CASSPRGSFDEQFF. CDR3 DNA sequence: TGTGCCAGCAGCCCCAGGGGTTCCTTCGATGAGCAGTTCTTC.

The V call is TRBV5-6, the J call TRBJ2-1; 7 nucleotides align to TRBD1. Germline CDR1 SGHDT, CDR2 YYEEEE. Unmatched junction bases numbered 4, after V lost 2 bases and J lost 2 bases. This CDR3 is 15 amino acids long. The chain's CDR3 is CASSFRQGPYNEQFF. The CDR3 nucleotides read TGTGCCAGCAGCTTTAGACAGGGCCCCTACAATGAGCAGTTCTTC.

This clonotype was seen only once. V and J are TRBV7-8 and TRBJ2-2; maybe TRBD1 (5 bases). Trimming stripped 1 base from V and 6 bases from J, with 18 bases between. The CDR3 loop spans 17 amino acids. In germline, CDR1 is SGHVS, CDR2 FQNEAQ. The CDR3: CASSLEGWPWSPGELFF. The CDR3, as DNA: TGTGCCAGCAGCTTAGAGGGGTGGCCTTGGAGCCCCGGGGAGCTGTTTTTT. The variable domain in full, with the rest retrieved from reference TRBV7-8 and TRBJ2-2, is GAGVSQSPRYKVAKRGQDVALRCDPISGHVSLFWYQQALGQGPEFLTYFQNEAQLDKSGLPSDRFFAERPEGSVSTLKIQRTQQEDSAVYLCASSLEGWPWSPGELFFGEGSRLTVL.

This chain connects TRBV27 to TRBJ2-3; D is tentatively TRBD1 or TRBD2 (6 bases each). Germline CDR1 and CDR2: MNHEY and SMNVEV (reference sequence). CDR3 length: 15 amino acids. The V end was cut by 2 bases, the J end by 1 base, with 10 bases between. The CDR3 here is CASSLGGRGTDTQYF. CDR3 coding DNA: TGTGCCAGCAGTTTAGGGGGGCGAGGCACAGATACGCAGTATTTT.

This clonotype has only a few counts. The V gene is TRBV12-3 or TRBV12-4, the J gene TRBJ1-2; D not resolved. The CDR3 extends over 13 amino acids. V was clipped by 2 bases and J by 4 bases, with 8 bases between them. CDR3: CASSLTVSYGYTF. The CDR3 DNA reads TGTGCCAGCAGTTTAACTGTCTCCTATGGCTACACCTTC.

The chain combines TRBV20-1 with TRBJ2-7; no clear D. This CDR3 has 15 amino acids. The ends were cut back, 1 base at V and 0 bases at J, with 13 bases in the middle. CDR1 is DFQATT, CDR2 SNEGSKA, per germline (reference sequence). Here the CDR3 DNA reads TGCAGTGCTAGAGGGCTCGGGTCCCGCTCCTACGAGCAGTACTTC. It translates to CSARGLGSRSYEQYF.

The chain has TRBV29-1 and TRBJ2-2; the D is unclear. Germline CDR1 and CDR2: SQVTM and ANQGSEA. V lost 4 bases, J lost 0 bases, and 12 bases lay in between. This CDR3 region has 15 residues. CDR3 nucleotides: TGCAGCGTTGTAGTAGAAGATCCGAACACCGGGGAGCTGTTTTTT. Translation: CSVVVEDPNTGELFF.

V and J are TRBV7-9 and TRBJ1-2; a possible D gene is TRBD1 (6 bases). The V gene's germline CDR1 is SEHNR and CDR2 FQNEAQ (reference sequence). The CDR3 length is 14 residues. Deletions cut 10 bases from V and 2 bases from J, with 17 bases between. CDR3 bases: TGTGCCACCCCTGGGGGGCCAGGAAACTATGGCTACACCTTC. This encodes CATPGGPGNYGYTF.

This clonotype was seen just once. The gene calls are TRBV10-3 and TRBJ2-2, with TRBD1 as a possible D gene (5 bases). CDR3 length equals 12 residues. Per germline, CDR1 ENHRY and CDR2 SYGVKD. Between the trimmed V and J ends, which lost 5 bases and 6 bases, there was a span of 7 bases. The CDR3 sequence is CAISQGAGELFF. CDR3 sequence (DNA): TGTGCCATCAGTCAGGGTGCCGGGGAGCTGTTTTTT.

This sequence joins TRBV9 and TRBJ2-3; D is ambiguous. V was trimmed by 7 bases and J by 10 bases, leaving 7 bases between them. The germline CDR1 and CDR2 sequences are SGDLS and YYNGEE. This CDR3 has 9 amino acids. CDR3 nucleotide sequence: TGTGCCAGCGGTCTGCCGCAGTATTTT. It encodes CASGLPQYF.